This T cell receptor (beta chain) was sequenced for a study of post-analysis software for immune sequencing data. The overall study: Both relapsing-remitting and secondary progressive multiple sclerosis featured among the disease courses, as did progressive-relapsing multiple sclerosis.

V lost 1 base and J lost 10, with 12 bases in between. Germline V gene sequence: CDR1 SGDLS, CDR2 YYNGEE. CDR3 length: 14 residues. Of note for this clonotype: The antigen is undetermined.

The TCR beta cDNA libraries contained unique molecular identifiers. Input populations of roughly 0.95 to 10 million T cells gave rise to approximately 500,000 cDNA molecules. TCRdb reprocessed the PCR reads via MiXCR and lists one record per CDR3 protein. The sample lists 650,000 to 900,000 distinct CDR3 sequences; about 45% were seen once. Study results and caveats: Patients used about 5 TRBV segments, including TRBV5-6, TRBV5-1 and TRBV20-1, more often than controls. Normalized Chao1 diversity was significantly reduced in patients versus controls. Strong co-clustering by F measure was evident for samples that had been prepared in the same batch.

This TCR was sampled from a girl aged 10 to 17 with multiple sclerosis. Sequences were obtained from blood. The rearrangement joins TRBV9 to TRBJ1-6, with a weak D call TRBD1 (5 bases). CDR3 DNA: TGTGCCAGCAGCGTATGGGGGTCGGACTCACCCCTCCACTTT. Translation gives CASSVWGSDSPLHF.